These 5 T cell receptor beta chains came from one sample sequenced in a study of blood T cell repertoires in COVID-19. Only in-frame clones appear in the TCRdb table, and some are missing; sequencing was by immunoSEQ multiplex PCR. The sample yields about 120,000 clones, over 60% seen once. What was sequenced was peripheral blood. The receptors were sampled from a human donor in a cohort sampled during active COVID-19.

The chain uses TRBV3-1 (or the pseudogene TRBV3-2) and TRBJ1-1, with 7 bases identical to TRBD1. Trimming removed 4 bases from V and 3 bases from J; junction bases left unmatched: 2. The CDR3 runs to 13 residues. Looked up from germline, CDR1 is LGHDT and CDR2 is YNNKEL (reference sequence). The CDR3 region has the DNA TGTGCCAGCAGCCCCCAGGGGGACACTGAAGCTTTCTTT. Protein sequence: CASSPQGDTEAFF.

This rearrangement joins TRBV6-2 or TRBV6-3 to TRBJ1-1; no clear D. Germline CDR1 and CDR2: MNHEY and SVGEGT. This CDR3 has 14 amino acids. The V gene lost 4 bases and the J gene lost 7 bases, with 16 bases spanning the gap. CDR3 sequence (DNA): TGTGCCAGCAGTTTACCCTTCCTGGGCTTTGAAGCTTTCTTT. It codes for CASSLPFLGFEAFF.

The genes are TRBV5-5 and TRBJ2-7; 7 positions agree with TRBD2. Per germline, CDR1 SGHKS and CDR2 YYEKEE (reference sequence). This CDR3 is built from 15 residues. Trimming at V came to 2 bases and at J to 0 bases, leaving 5 bases not matched to a gene. As DNA, the CDR3 is TGTGCCAGCAGCTTAACTAGCGCAAGCTCCTACGAGCAGTACTTC. Translated: CASSLTSASSYEQYF.

CDR3 amino acids: CASSAALGYEQYF. The CDR3 DNA reads as TGTGCCAGCAGCGCCGCACTAGGCTACGAGCAGTACTTC. The V gene is TRBV9, the J gene TRBJ2-7; possible D gene TRBD2, 5 bases. CDR1 SGDLS and CDR2 YYNGEE come from the germline V gene. The V gene lost 3 bases and the J gene lost 3 bases, with 10 bases spanning the gap. This CDR3 has 13 residues.

This clone was recorded only once. This chain connects TRBV29-1 to TRBJ2-7; the match to TRBD1 covers 7 bases. V was pared by 2 bases and J by 3 bases, with 10 bases of the junction left unmatched. Germline CDR1 is SQVTM and CDR2 is ANQGSEA. CDR3 length: 15 residues. CDR3 amino acids: CSVEWTAGGFYEQYF. The CDR3 DNA follows: TGCAGCGTTGAATGGACGGCAGGGGGATTCTACGAGCAGTACTTC.